This T cell receptor beta chain is from a study of T cells in Graves' hyperthyroidism and ophthalmopathy. This CDR3 comprises 16 residues. CDR1 is SGDLS and CDR2 is YYNGEE in the germline V gene. Trimming pared 4 bases from V and 15 bases from J, leaving 29 bases between. Study-wide findings and caveats: Blood shared most expanded thyroid clonotypes above 0.001.

There were TCR beta CDR3 regions amplified from RNA transcripts. Carried out on the TCR CDR3, a first-round RT-PCR used the HTBI primer set. MiXCR, applied by TCRdb to the multiplex PCR reads, yields one record per CDR3 protein. This table holds 37,000 or so distinct CDR3 sequences, about 47% found once. Points on this clonotype: Its antigen remains unidentified.

For the diagnoses, clinical symptoms, serum thyroxine and TRAb, thyroid ultrasound and orbital computed tomography were used. The chain couples TRBV9 to TRBJ2-4, with D perhaps matching TRBD1 or TRBD2 (8 bases each). This clonotype was sampled from a man aged 40-55 years with Graves' ophthalmopathy. The sample comprised blood. The CDR3 sequence is CASSSGQVLRGVKWYF. The CDR3 DNA reads TGTGCCAGCAGCTCGGGACAGGTCTTGCGGGGGGTCAAGTGGTACTTC. Full variable domain (remainder filled in from reference TRBV9 and TRBJ2-4): DSGVTQTPKHLITATGQRVTLRCSPRSGDLSVYWYQQSLDQGLQFLIQYYNGEERAKGNILERFSAQQFPDLHSELNLSSLELGDSALYFCASSSGQVLRGVKWYFGAGTRLSVL.